Listed below are T cell receptor beta chains from one sample, sequenced in a study of T cells in Graves' hyperthyroidism and ophthalmopathy. In TCRdb, the multiplex PCR reads were re-called with MiXCR into one record per CDR3 protein. The data show approximately 40,000 distinct CDR3 sequences, approximately 52% seen once. Material for sequencing was blood. Receptors originate from a man between 40 and 49 years old with Graves' ophthalmopathy. The CDR3 runs from the conserved cysteine through the conserved F or W. D genes are given only for firm matches. Size is omitted from some rows. Given values are once, few, many or a class for expanded clones.

V gene,J gene,D gene,clone size,CDR3 protein,CDR3 DNA
TRBV20-1,TRBJ1-5,.,.,CSAIVRDPQHF,TGCAGTGCTATCGTCAGGGATCCCCAGCATTTT
TRBV6-1,TRBJ2-1,.,many,CASSERGTRNEQFF,TGTGCCAGCAGTGAGAGGGGGACGAGGAATGAGCAGTTCTTC
TRBV2,TRBJ1-4,.,.,CATSERLFF,TGTGCCACTAGTGAAAGACTGTTTTTT
TRBV9,TRBJ2-2,.,.,CASSVSNTGELYF,TGTGCCAGCAGCGTATCTAACACCGGGGAGCTGTACTTC
TRBV25-1,TRBJ2-1,TRBD2,.,CASSEFGLAGGPHNEQFF,TGTGCCAGCAGTGAATTTGGACTAGCGGGGGGGCCCCACAATGAGCAGTTCTTC
TRBV12-3/TRBV12-4,TRBJ1-2,.,many,CASSPGQTGYGYTF,TGTGCCAGCAGTCCCGGACAGACGGGCTATGGCTACACCTTC
TRBV7-3,TRBJ1-1,TRBD1,.,CASSPSRGTGGLNTEAFF,TGTGCCAGCAGTCCCTCAAGGGGGACAGGGGGCCTGAACACTGAAGCTTTCTTT
TRBV9,TRBJ2-7,.,many,CASSVDGQTSYEQYF,TGTGCCAGCAGCGTAGATGGGCAGACTTCCTACGAGCAGTACTTC
TRBV25-1,TRBJ1-2,TRBD1,.,CASSEFKGDSAGYTF,TGTGCAAGCAGTGAATTTAAGGGGGACAGCGCCGGCTACACCTTC
TRBV30,TRBJ2-7,.,.,CAWSPSYEQYF,TGTGCCTGGAGTCCATCCTACGAGCAGTACTTC
TRBV2,TRBJ2-3,.,.,CASSGPFTDTQYF,TGTGCCAGCAGTGGACCCTTTACAGATACGCAGTATTTT
TRBV20-1,TRBJ2-2,.,.,CSARGAMRANTGELFF,TGCAGTGCTAGAGGGGCGATGAGGGCTAACACCGGGGAGCTGTTTTTT
TRBV5-5,TRBJ2-7,.,many,CASSLAGTYLSYEQYF,TGTGCCAGCAGCTTGGCGGGGACGTATCTCTCCTACGAGCAGTACTTT
TRBV19,TRBJ1-2,TRBD1,many,CASGPTGGYGYTF,TGTGCCAGCGGCCCGACAGGGGGCTATGGCTACACCTTC
TRBV20-1,TRBJ1-5,TRBD1,.,CSVPLAGTGGGQPQHF,TGCAGTGTCCCATTAGCAGGGACAGGGGGCGGACAGCCCCAGCATTTT
TRBV11-1,TRBJ2-1,.,once,CASSPNQREQFF,TGTGCCAGCAGCCCGAACCAGCGTGAGCAGTTCTTC
TRBV2,TRBJ1-5,.,many,CASKGGNQPQHF,TGTGCCAGCAAGGGTGGCAATCAGCCCCAGCATTTT
TRBV19,TRBJ1-1,.,.,CASSALGHLKTEAFF,TGTGCCAGTAGTGCTCTGGGACATCTGAAGACTGAAGCTTTCTTT
TRBV28,TRBJ2-7,.,many,CASSLSRSYEQYF,TGTGCCAGCAGTTTATCTAGATCCTACGAGCAGTACTTC
TRBV5-6,TRBJ2-3,TRBD1,.,CASSAGTGGEDTQYF,TGTGCCAGCAGCGCCGGGACAGGGGGCGAAGATACGCAGTATTTT
TRBV9,TRBJ1-3,.,many,CASSGNLGNTIYF,TGTGCCAGCAGCGGAAACCTGGGAAACACCATATATTTT
TRBV20-1,TRBJ1-2,.,.,CSASRDNYGYTF,TGCAGTGCCAGCAGGGATAACTATGGCTACACCTTC
TRBV12-3/TRBV12-4,TRBJ1-4,TRBD1,many,CASSWTGDEKLFF,TGTGCCAGCAGCTGGACAGGGGATGAAAAACTGTTTTTT
TRBV19,TRBJ2-7,.,many,CASSIQDKAYEQYF,TGTGCCAGTAGTATACAGGACAAGGCCTACGAGCAGTACTTC
TRBV20-1,TRBJ2-7,TRBD2,.,CSARSSGGIYEQYF,TGCAGTGCTAGGTCTAGCGGGGGGATCTACGAGCAGTACTTC
TRBV5-1,TRBJ1-2,TRBD1,many,CASRPDRAFYGYTF,TGCGCCAGCAGGCCGGACAGGGCCTTTTATGGCTACACCTTC
TRBV7-9,TRBJ1-5,.,many,CASSLESNQPQHF,TGTGCCAGCAGCTTAGAGAGCAATCAGCCCCAGCATTTT
TRBV20-1,TRBJ2-1,TRBD1,few,CSARTGQYNEQFF,TGCAGTGCTAGGACAGGGCAGTACAATGAGCAGTTCTTC